The clone carrying this T cell receptor beta chain was seen ten or more times. The target antigen is unknown. The CDR3 totals 14 residues. Per germline, CDR1 SGHAT and CDR2 FQNNGV. The V end lost 0 bases, the J end lost 4 bases, and 10 bases lay between the germline ends. The entry originates in a study of T cells in Graves' hyperthyroidism and ophthalmopathy. Study details: Sampling of peripheral blood happened at initial diagnosis, prior to any treatment. The study's findings and limits: Most thyroid clonotypes that were expanded above 0.001 also turned up in blood. Ophthalmopathy was separated from stable hyperthyroidism by a 13 V-J model.

In making diagnoses, clinical symptoms, serum thyroxine and TRAb, thyroid ultrasound and orbital computed tomography were all used. The CDR3 regions of TCR beta were amplified from RNA transcripts. First-round RT-PCR of the TCR CDR3 relied on the HTBI primer set. TCRdb redid the calling of the multiplex PCR reads with MiXCR, one entry per CDR3 protein. Among hundreds of thousands of distinct CDR3 sequences listed, 14% to 15% were seen once. Material: blood. The V gene is TRBV11-2, the J gene TRBJ2-7, with a weak D call TRBD2 (5 bases). The receptor was isolated from a woman aged 40-49 years with Graves' ophthalmopathy. This CDR3 reads CASSLDGVGYEQYF. The CDR3 DNA is TGTGCCAGCAGCTTAGACGGGGTGGGTTACGAGCAGTACTTC.